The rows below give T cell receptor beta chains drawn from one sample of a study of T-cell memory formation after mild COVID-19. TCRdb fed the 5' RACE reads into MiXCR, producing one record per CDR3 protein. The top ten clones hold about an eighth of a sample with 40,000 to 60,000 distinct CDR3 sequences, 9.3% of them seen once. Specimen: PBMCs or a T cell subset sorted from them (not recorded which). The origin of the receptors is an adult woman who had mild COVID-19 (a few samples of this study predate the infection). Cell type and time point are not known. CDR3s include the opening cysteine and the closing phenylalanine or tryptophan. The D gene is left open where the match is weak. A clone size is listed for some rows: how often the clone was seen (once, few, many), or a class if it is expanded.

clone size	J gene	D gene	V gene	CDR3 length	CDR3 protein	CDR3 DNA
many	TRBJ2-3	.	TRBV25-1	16	CASSEFQGRGRDTQYF	TGTGCCAGCAGTGAATTCCAGGGGCGAGGCAGAGATACGCAGTATTTT
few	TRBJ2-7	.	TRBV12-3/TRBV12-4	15	CASRTTSAPSTEQYF	TGTGCCAGCAGAACCACTAGTGCTCCCTCCACCGAGCAGTACTTC
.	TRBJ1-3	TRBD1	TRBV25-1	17	CASSESGQKLSGNTIYF	TGTGCCAGCAGTGAATCGGGACAGAAGCTCTCTGGAAACACCATATATTTT
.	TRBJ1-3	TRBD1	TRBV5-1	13	CASRKTGLNTIYF	TGCGCCAGCAGGAAGACAGGGTTAAACACCATATATTTT
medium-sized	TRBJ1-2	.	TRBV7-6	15	CASSPRETGLNGYTF	TGTGCCAGCAGCCCGAGAGAGACAGGATTAAATGGCTACACCTTC
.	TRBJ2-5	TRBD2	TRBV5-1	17	CASSLGRSGGIRETQYF	TGCGCCAGCAGCTTGGGTCGGAGCGGGGGGATTCGGGAGACCCAGTACTTC
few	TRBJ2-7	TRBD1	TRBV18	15	CASSPLTGFKHEQYF	TGTGCCAGCTCACCACTGACAGGGTTTAAACACGAGCAGTACTTC
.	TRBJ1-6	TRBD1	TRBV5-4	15	CASSSDRGWNSPLHF	TGTGCCAGCAGCTCGGACAGGGGGTGGAATTCACCCCTCCACTTT
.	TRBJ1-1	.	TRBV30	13	CAWSLTANTEAFF	TGTGCCTGGAGTCTAACAGCGAACACTGAAGCTTTCTTT
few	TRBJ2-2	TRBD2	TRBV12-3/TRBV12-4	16	CASSRVGSGEGGELFF	TGTGCCAGCAGCCGGGTCGGTAGCGGGGAGGGCGGGGAGCTGTTTTTT
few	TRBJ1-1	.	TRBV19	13	CASSAKINTEAFF	TGTGCCAGTAGCGCCAAAATAAACACTGAAGCTTTCTTT
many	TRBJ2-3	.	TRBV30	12	CAWSVTADTQYF	TGTGCCTGGAGTGTAACGGCAGATACGCAGTATTTT
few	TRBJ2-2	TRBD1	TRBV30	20	CAWSVYILGTGERNTGELFF	TGTGCCTGGAGTGTATATATTCTCGGGACAGGCGAGCGCAACACCGGGGAGCTGTTTTTT
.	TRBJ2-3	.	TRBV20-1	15	CSARPPGRTTDTQYF	TGCAGTGCTAGACCTCCAGGGAGGACCACAGATACGCAGTATTTT
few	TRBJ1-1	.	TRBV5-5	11	CASSLNTEAFF	TGTGCCAGCAGTCTGAACACTGAAGCTTTCTTT
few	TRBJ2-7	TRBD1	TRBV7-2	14	CASSPQGNRGEQYF	TGTGCCAGCAGCCCCCAGGGAAACAGGGGCGAGCAGTACTTC
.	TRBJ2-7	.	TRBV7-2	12	CASSLRGAEQYF	TGTGCCAGCAGCTTAAGGGGGGCCGAGCAGTACTTC
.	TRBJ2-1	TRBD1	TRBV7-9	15	CASSPLRGPVNEQFF	TGTGCCAGCAGTCCCCTGAGGGGGCCAGTTAATGAGCAGTTCTTC
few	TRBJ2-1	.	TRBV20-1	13	CSARPRTYNEQFF	TGCAGTGCTAGACCCCGGACATACAATGAGCAGTTCTTC
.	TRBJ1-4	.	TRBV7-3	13	CASSSFVGEKLFF	TGTGCCAGCAGCTCCTTTGTCGGTGAAAAACTGTTTTTT
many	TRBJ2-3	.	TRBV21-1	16	CASSKALRIPLDTQYF	TGTGCCAGCAGCAAAGCGCTAAGGATTCCCTTAGATACGCAGTATTTT
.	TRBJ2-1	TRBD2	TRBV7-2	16	CASSSRGTRVYNEQFF	TGTGCCAGCAGTTCTAGGGGGACTAGGGTCTACAATGAGCAGTTCTTC
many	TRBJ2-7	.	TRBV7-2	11	CASSPSYEQYF	TGTGCCAGCAGCCCCAGCTACGAGCAGTACTTC
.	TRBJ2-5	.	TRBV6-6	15	CASSYGGHYQETQYF	TGTGCCAGCAGTTACGGGGGACACTACCAAGAGACCCAGTACTTC
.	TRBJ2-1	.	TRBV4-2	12	CASSQIPNEQFF	TGTGCCAGCAGCCAGATCCCCAATGAGCAGTTCTTC
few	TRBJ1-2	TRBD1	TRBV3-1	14	CASSQQTGGNGYTF	TGTGCCAGCAGCCAGCAGACAGGGGGCAATGGCTACACCTTC
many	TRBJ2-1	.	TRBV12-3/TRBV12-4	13	CASSLDSRLEQFF	TGTGCCAGCAGTTTAGATTCCCGGCTTGAGCAGTTCTTC
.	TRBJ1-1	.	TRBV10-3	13	CAISELGNTEAFF	TGTGCCATCAGTGAATTGGGGAACACTGAAGCTTTCTTT
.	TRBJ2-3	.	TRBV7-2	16	CASSLNFGSGTDTQYF	TGTGCCAGCAGCTTAAATTTTGGATCCGGCACAGATACGCAGTATTTT
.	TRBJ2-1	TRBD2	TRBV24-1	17	CATSDLAELAGIDEQFF	TGTGCCACCAGTGATTTGGCCGAGCTAGCGGGAATCGATGAGCAGTTCTTC
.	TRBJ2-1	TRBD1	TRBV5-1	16	CASSYLPGQGDDEQFF	TGCGCCAGCAGCTACTTACCGGGACAGGGTGACGATGAGCAGTTCTTC
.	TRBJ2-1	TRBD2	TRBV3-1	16	CASSQSGGSLYNEQFF	TGTGCCAGCAGCCAGTCAGGCGGGAGTCTATACAATGAGCAGTTCTTC
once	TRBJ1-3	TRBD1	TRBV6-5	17	CASSKTRGPHAGNTIYF	TGTGCCAGCAGTAAAACCAGGGGGCCCCACGCTGGAAACACCATATATTTT
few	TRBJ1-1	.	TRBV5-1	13	CASSSRQRTEAFF	TGCGCCAGCAGCTCACGACAGCGCACTGAAGCTTTCTTT
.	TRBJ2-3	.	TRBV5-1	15	CASSTGDPGGDTQYF	TGCGCCAGCAGCACCGGGGACCCTGGTGGAGATACGCAGTATTTT
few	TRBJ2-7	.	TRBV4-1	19	CASSQPTLQLASRTYEQYF	TGCGCCAGCAGCCAACCAACCCTACAACTAGCTTCCCGAACCTACGAGCAGTACTTC
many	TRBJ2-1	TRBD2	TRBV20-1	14	CSARWRTSGDEQFF	TGCAGTGCTAGGTGGAGGACTAGCGGCGATGAGCAGTTCTTC
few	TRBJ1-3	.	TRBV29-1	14	CSVEIGGLGNTIYF	TGCAGCGTTGAAATCGGGGGACTTGGAAACACCATATATTTT
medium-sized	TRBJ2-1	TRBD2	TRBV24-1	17	CATSTLGVAGEYNEQFF	TGTGCCACCAGTACACTTGGTGTAGCGGGAGAATACAATGAGCAGTTCTTC
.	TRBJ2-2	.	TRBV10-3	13	CAISVTDTGELFF	TGTGCCATCAGTGTCACGGACACCGGGGAGCTGTTTTTT
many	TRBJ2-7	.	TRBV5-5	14	CASSPGTAVYEQYF	TGTGCCAGCAGCCCCGGGACGGCTGTCTACGAGCAGTACTTC
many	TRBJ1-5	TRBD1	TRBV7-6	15	CASSPMTGTLQPQHF	TGTGCCAGCAGCCCAATGACAGGGACCCTTCAGCCCCAGCATTTT
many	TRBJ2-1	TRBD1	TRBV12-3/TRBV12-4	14	CASSFGTGGSEQFF	TGTGCCAGCAGTTTCGGGACAGGGGGCAGTGAGCAGTTCTTC
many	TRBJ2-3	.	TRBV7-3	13	CASSAPGTDTQYF	TGTGCCAGCAGCGCCCCTGGGACAGATACGCAGTATTTT